These T cell receptor beta chains were read from a single sample in a study of post-analysis software for immune sequencing data. TCRdb passed the PCR reads through MiXCR, listing each CDR3 protein once. Of roughly 870,000 distinct CDR3 sequences in the sample, approximately 53% were seen once. The specimen sequenced was blood. The receptors here all came from a girl aged 5-17 years with multiple sclerosis. CDR3s include the opening cysteine and the closing phenylalanine or tryptophan.

j_gene | v_gene | CDR3aa
TRBJ2-3 | TRBV4-2 | CASSPYLAGDTQYF
TRBJ2-3 | TRBV9 | CASSPRLGREGTDTQYF
TRBJ2-1 | TRBV27 | CASSWGYGEQFF
TRBJ2-1 | TRBV5-1 | CASSSPAGDNEQFF
TRBJ2-1 | TRBV12-3/TRBV12-4 | CASSLRERTYNEQFF
- | TRBV5-5 | CASSYAPGDYEQYF
- | TRBV2 | CAGTGQGPGEQYF
TRBJ1-2 | TRBV2 | CASSEENTGNGYTF
TRBJ2-5 | TRBV12-3/TRBV12-4 | CASSSFEETQYF
TRBJ2-3 | TRBV5-1 | CASSDRVSGDTQYF
TRBJ1-4 | TRBV20-1 | CSARGTGNEKLFF
TRBJ2-1 | TRBV9 | CASSVGGTSDEQFF
TRBJ2-5 | TRBV28 | CASRIPGQGETQYF
TRBJ2-1 | TRBV6-2/TRBV6-3 | CASSTPSWGGNNEQFF
TRBJ2-7 | TRBV29-1 | CSASKGVEQYF
TRBJ2-2 | TRBV15 | CATSRSWVTGELFF
- | TRBV12-3/TRBV12-4 | CASSDLTRGQGARETQYF
TRBJ2-3 | TRBV20-1 | CSATSGGVASSTDTQYF
TRBJ2-7 | TRBV20-1 | CSASHPGRNSYEQYF
TRBJ1-2 | TRBV29-1 | CSVNKGQTNYGYTF
TRBJ2-1 | TRBV6-6 | CASWRGSGTPIEQFF
TRBJ2-7 | TRBV28 | CASSQLRSEQYF
TRBJ2-2 | TRBV5-1 | CASSFRQDAGELFF
TRBJ2-5 | TRBV12-3/TRBV12-4 | CASSPPAGQSRTQYF